A selection of T cell receptor beta chains follows, all from one sample in a study of cytomegalovirus exposure and HLA in healthy donors. Sequencing used immunoSEQ multiplex PCR; TCRdb keeps in-frame clones, though not all of them. The table includes 95,000 to 100,000 clones, around three quarters detected once. Sequencing was done on a sample of PBMCs. These receptors were collected from a man aged 40-55 years in good health and CMV-seronegative. Both conserved end residues are part of each CDR3. Each record gives: V gene, D gene, J gene, clone size, CDR3 protein, CDR3 DNA. The D gene is left open where the match is weak. A clone size is listed for some rows: how often the clone was seen (once, few, many), or a class if it is expanded.

v_gene: TRBV6-5; d_gene: TRBD1; j_gene: TRBJ2-7; abundance: .; CDR3aa: CASNFKGQAQYF; CDR3nt: TGTGCCAGCAACTTCAAGGGACAGGCGCAGTACTTC
v_gene: TRBV19; d_gene: .; j_gene: TRBJ1-4; abundance: .; CDR3aa: CASSTRSTNEKLFF; CDR3nt: TGTGCCAGTAGTACCCGGTCAACTAATGAAAAACTGTTTTTT
v_gene: TRBV2; d_gene: TRBD1; j_gene: TRBJ2-3; abundance: .; CDR3aa: CASSIQGALDTQYF; CDR3nt: TGTGCCAGCAGCATACAGGGGGCGTTGGATACGCAGTATTTT
v_gene: TRBV7-2; d_gene: TRBD1; j_gene: TRBJ1-1; abundance: .; CDR3aa: CASSLLGQGSGAFF; CDR3nt: TGTGCCAGCAGCTTACTGGGACAGGGGTCTGGAGCTTTCTTT
v_gene: TRBV19; d_gene: TRBD1; j_gene: TRBJ2-7; abundance: .; CDR3aa: CASSAGHRTGYYEQYF; CDR3nt: TGTGCCAGTAGCGCAGGTCATCGGACAGGATACTACGAGCAGTACTTC
v_gene: TRBV9; d_gene: .; j_gene: TRBJ1-1; abundance: .; CDR3aa: CASSVVRGQSLNTEAFF; CDR3nt: TGTGCCAGCAGCGTAGTCAGGGGCCAAAGTTTGAACACTGAAGCTTTCTTT
v_gene: TRBV7-9; d_gene: .; j_gene: TRBJ1-4; abundance: .; CDR3aa: CASSLAAGPIATNEKLFF; CDR3nt: TGTGCCAGCAGCTTAGCGGCAGGGCCCATTGCAACTAATGAAAAACTGTTTTTT
v_gene: TRBV7-9; d_gene: TRBD2; j_gene: TRBJ2-1; abundance: .; CDR3aa: CASSLELAGGRSYNEQFF; CDR3nt: TGTGCCAGCAGCTTGGAGTTAGCGGGGGGGCGGTCCTACAATGAGCAGTTCTTC
v_gene: TRBV5-6; d_gene: .; j_gene: TRBJ1-6; abundance: .; CDR3aa: CASSLASQGGSPLHF; CDR3nt: TGTGCCAGCAGCTTGGCGTCACAAGGGGGTTCACCCCTCCACTTT
v_gene: TRBV6-5; d_gene: .; j_gene: TRBJ2-5; abundance: .; CDR3aa: CASSYGRETQYF; CDR3nt: TGTGCCAGCAGTTACGGGCGAGAGACCCAGTACTTC
v_gene: TRBV11-2; d_gene: .; j_gene: TRBJ2-2; abundance: .; CDR3aa: CASSLQGLTGELFF; CDR3nt: TGTGCCAGCAGCTTACAGGGACTTACCGGGGAGCTGTTTTTT
v_gene: TRBV5-1; d_gene: .; j_gene: TRBJ1-1; abundance: .; CDR3aa: CASSLNQGHTEAFF; CDR3nt: TGCGCCAGCAGCTTGAATCAGGGTCACACTGAAGCTTTCTTT
v_gene: TRBV4-3; d_gene: .; j_gene: TRBJ2-2; abundance: few; CDR3aa: CASSLNARGELFF; CDR3nt: TGCGCCAGCAGTCTGAACGCTAGAGGGGAGCTGTTTTTT
v_gene: TRBV6-4; d_gene: TRBD1; j_gene: TRBJ1-1; abundance: once; CDR3aa: CASRKTGLSGTEAFF; CDR3nt: TGTGCCAGCAGAAAGACAGGGCTCTCCGGCACTGAAGCTTTCTTT
v_gene: TRBV5-1; d_gene: .; j_gene: TRBJ1-4; abundance: .; CDR3aa: CASSLGDTTNEKLFF; CDR3nt: TGCGCCAGCAGCTTGGGAGATACAACTAATGAAAAACTGTTTTTT
v_gene: TRBV4-3; d_gene: .; j_gene: TRBJ2-3; abundance: .; CDR3aa: CASSSDQPARGTQYF; CDR3nt: TGCGCCAGCAGCAGCGACCAGCCAGCCCGGGGTACGCAGTATTTT
v_gene: TRBV6-1; d_gene: .; j_gene: TRBJ1-6; abundance: .; CDR3aa: CASSGQGTLIGALHF; CDR3nt: TGTGCCAGCAGTGGGCAGGGTACCCTGATTGGGGCCCTCCACTTT
v_gene: TRBV7-9; d_gene: TRBD1; j_gene: TRBJ2-5; abundance: .; CDR3aa: CASSPGTVQETQYF; CDR3nt: TGTGCCAGCAGCCCAGGGACAGTGCAAGAGACCCAGTACTTC
v_gene: TRBV7-8; d_gene: TRBD2; j_gene: TRBJ2-3; abundance: .; CDR3aa: CASSRGTSGGAITDTQYF; CDR3nt: TGTGCCAGCAGCCGCGGGACTAGCGGGGGGGCGATCACAGATACGCAGTATTTT
v_gene: TRBV7-9; d_gene: TRBD1; j_gene: TRBJ2-4; abundance: .; CDR3aa: CASSQGQGFLAKNIQYF; CDR3nt: TGTGCCAGCAGCCAGGGACAGGGGTTTTTAGCCAAAAACATTCAGTACTTC
v_gene: TRBV4-1; d_gene: TRBD1; j_gene: TRBJ1-2; abundance: few; CDR3aa: CASSQDWGSGDRWTYGYTF; CDR3nt: TGCGCCAGCAGCCAAGATTGGGGTTCGGGGGACAGATGGACCTATGGCTACACCTTC
v_gene: TRBV5-5; d_gene: TRBD2; j_gene: TRBJ2-3; abundance: .; CDR3aa: CASSMTSRGVPYF; CDR3nt: TGTGCCAGCAGCATGACTAGCCGGGGGGTACCGTATTTT
v_gene: TRBV28; d_gene: .; j_gene: TRBJ1-3; abundance: .; CDR3aa: CASSAQGTRGNTIYF; CDR3nt: TGTGCCAGCAGCGCCCAGGGGACGAGGGGAAACACCATATATTTT
v_gene: TRBV2; d_gene: TRBD2; j_gene: TRBJ2-2; abundance: .; CDR3aa: CASRDLAGGNTGELFF; CDR3nt: TGTGCCAGCAGAGATCTAGCGGGGGGGAACACCGGGGAGCTGTTTTTT
v_gene: TRBV19; d_gene: TRBD1; j_gene: TRBJ2-1; abundance: .; CDR3aa: CASSRQGGNEQFF; CDR3nt: TGTGCCAGTAGCAGACAGGGGGGCAATGAGCAGTTCTTC
v_gene: TRBV18; d_gene: .; j_gene: TRBJ1-4; abundance: .; CDR3aa: CASFTRQTTNEKLFF; CDR3nt: TGTGCCAGCTTTACTAGACAAACAACTAATGAAAAACTGTTTTTT
v_gene: TRBV29-1; d_gene: TRBD2; j_gene: TRBJ2-5; abundance: .; CDR3aa: CSVEKGSGGEQYF; CDR3nt: TGCAGCGTTGAAAAAGGGTCGGGGGGGGAGCAGTACTTC